A selection of T cell receptor beta chains follows, all from one sample in a study of blood T cell repertoires in COVID-19. TCRdb keeps only in-frame clones here, not all; method: immunoSEQ multiplex PCR. The repertoire has about 380,000 clones, about 88% of them found once; the top ten carry about 1.1%. Sequencing was done on a sample of PBMCs or T cells enriched from blood (not recorded which). The source of these receptors is a woman under 30 who had recovered from COVID-19. The CDR3 runs from the conserved cysteine through the conserved F or W.

V gene	J gene	CDR3 protein
TRBV7-3	TRBJ2-3	CASSPRGARTDTQYF
TRBV4-2	TRBJ1-1	CASSQDRSTEAFF
TRBV6-6	TRBJ1-4	CASSLMGQSDEKLFF
TRBV9	TRBJ2-7	CASSERGTVNYEQYF
TRBV28	TRBJ2-2	CASSFIRGGTKTGELFF
TRBV7-8	TRBJ1-2	CASSPDRAGYTF
TRBV10-3	TRBJ2-7	CAISESGGTTYEQYF
TRBV2	TRBJ1-4	CASRGTGEKLFF
TRBV6-5	TRBJ1-1	CASSPGRTEAFF
TRBV6-5	TRBJ1-2	CASSSLTGVNYGYTF
TRBV4-1	TRBJ2-7	CASRPQGESREQYF
TRBV6-5	TRBJ1-1	CASSLEGEGTEAFF
TRBV4-1	TRBJ2-7	CASSQEGLAGGSSYEQYF
TRBV12-5	TRBJ2-5	CASGSLATAKETQYF
TRBV19	TRBJ2-6	CASRTDYGVSGANVLTF
TRBV5-1	TRBJ1-2	CASSLEGPYYGYTF
TRBV6-5	TRBJ1-1	CASSPQGVVTEAFF
TRBV28	TRBJ1-1	CASSFYLTGDRNTEAFF
TRBV18	TRBJ1-3	CASSPPSGNTIYF
TRBV5-1	TRBJ2-3	CASSLAWTGYTDTQYF
TRBV6-5	TRBJ1-1	CASSRDRASWGEAFF
TRBV18	TRBJ1-6	CASSPPRGLGNSPLHF
TRBV9	TRBJ2-3	CASSWGTNTDTQYF
TRBV5-1	TRBJ2-2	CASSPTDGTSVRNGELFF
TRBV7-6	TRBJ2-3	CASSNPYTDTQYF